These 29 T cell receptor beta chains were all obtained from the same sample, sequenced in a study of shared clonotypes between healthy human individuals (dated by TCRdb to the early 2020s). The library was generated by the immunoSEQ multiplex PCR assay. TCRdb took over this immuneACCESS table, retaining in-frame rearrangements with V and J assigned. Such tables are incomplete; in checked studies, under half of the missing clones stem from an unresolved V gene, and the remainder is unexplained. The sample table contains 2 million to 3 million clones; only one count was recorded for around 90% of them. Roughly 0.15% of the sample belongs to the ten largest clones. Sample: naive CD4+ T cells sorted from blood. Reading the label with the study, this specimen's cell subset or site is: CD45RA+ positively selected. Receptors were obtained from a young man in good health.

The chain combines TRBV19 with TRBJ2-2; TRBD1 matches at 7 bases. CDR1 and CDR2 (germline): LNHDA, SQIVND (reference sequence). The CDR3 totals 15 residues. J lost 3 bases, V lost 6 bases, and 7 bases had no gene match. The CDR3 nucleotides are TGTGCCAGTAGCCTAATGACAGGGTACACCGGGGAGCTGTTTTTT. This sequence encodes CASSLMTGYTGELFF.

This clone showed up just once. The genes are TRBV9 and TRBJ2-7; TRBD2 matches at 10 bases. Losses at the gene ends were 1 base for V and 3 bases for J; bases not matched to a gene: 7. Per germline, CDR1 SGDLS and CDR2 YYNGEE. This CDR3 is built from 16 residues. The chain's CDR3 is CASSVTITSGIYEQYF. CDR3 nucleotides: TGTGCCAGCAGCGTAACCATAACTAGCGGGATCTACGAGCAGTACTTC.

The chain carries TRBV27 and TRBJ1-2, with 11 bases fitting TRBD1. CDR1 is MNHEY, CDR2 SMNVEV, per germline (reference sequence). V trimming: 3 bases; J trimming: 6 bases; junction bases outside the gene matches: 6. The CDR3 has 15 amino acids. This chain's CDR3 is CASSFHGQGADGYTF. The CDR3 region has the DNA TGTGCCAGCAGTTTCCACGGACAGGGGGCCGATGGCTACACCTTC.

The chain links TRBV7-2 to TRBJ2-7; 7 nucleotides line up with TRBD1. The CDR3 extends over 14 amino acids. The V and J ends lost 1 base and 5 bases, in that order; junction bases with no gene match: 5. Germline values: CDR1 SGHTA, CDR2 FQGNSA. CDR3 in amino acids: CASSLEQGLNEQYF. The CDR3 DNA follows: TGTGCCAGCAGCTTAGAACAGGGGCTCAACGAGCAGTACTTC.

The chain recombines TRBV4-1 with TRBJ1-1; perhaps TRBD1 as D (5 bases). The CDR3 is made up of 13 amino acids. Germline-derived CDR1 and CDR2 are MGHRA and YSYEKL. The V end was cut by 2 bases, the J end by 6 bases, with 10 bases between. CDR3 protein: CASSQLIGAEAFF. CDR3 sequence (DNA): TGCGCCAGCAGCCAATTAATAGGGGCTGAAGCTTTCTTT.

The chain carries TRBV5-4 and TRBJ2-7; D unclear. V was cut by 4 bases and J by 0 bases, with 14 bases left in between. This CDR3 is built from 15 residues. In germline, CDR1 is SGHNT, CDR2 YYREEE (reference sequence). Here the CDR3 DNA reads TGTGCCAGCAGCCGGCGACTTGCTAACTCCTACGAGCAGTACTTC. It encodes CASSRRLANSYEQYF.

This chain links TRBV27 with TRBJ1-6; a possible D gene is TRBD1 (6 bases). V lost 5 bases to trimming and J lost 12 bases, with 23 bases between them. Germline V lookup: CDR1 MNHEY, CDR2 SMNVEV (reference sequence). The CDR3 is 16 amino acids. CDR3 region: CASSGRNRVEGGPLHF. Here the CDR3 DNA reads TGTGCCAGCAGTGGCCGTAACAGGGTCGAGGGTGGACCCCTCCACTTT.

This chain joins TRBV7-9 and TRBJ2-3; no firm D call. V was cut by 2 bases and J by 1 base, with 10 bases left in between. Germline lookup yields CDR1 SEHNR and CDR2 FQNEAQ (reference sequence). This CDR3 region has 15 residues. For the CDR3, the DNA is TGTGCCAGCAGCTTATTCACCCTGGGCACAGATACGCAGTATTTT. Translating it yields CASSLFTLGTDTQYF.

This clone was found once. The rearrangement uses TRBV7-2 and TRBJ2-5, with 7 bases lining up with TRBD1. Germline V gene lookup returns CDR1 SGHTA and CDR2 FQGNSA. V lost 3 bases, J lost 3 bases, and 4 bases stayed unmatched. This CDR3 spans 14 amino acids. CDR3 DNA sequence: TGTGCCAGCAGCTTCGGGGACAGAAAAGAGACCCAGTACTTC. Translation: CASSFGDRKETQYF.

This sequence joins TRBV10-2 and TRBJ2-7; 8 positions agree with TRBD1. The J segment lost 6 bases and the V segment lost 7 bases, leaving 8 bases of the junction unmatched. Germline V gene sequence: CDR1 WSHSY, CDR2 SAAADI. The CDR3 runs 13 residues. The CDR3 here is CASTRQGMGEQYF. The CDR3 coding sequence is TGCGCCAGCACTAGACAGGGGATGGGCGAGCAGTACTTC.

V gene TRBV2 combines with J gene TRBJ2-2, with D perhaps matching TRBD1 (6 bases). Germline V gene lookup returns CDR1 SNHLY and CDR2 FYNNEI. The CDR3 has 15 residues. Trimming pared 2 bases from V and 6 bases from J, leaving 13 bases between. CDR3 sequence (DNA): TGTGCCAGCAGTGAAAATTTACCAGGGGCCGGGGAGCTGTTTTTT. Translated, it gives CASSENLPGAGELFF.

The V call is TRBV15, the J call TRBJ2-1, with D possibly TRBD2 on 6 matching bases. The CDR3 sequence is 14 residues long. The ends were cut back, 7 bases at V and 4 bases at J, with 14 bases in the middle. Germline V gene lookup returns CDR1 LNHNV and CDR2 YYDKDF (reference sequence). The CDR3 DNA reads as TGTGCCACCACTCCGGGACTCCAATACAATGAGCAGTTCTTC. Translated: CATTPGLQYNEQFF.

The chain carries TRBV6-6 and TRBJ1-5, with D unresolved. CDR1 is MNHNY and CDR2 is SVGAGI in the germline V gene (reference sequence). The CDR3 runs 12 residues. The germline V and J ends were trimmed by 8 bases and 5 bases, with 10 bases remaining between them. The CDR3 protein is CASSPGHQPQHF. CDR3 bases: TGTGCCAGCTCCCCGGGTCATCAGCCCCAGCATTTT.

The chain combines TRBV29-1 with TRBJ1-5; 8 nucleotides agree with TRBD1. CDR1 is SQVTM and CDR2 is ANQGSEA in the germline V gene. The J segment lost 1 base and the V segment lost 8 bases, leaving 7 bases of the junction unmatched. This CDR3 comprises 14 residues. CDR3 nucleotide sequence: TGCAGCACTTACAGGGGGACAAGCAATCAGCCCCAGCATTTT. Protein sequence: CSTYRGTSNQPQHF.

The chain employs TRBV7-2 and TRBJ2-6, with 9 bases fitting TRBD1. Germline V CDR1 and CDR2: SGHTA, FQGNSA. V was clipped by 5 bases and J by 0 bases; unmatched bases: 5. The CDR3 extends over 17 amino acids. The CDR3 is CASSRDRVGSGANVLTF. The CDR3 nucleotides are TGTGCCAGCAGCCGGGACAGGGTCGGCTCTGGGGCCAACGTCCTGACTTTC.

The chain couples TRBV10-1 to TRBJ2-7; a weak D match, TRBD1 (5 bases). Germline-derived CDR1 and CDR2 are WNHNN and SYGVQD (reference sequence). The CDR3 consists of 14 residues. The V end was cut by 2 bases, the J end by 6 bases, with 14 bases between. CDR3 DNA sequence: TGCGCCAGCAGTGAGGGGGCGCCCCCCGTCGAGCAGTACTTC. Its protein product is CASSEGAPPVEQYF.

CDR3 sequence (DNA): TGTGCCAGCAGACCCTGGAGTAGCGGTCTCGAGCAGTACTTC. Its protein product is CASRPWSSGLEQYF. The chain couples TRBV2 to TRBJ2-7; tentatively, D is TRBD2 (6 bases). The CDR3 totals 14 residues. The germline V and J ends were trimmed by 6 bases and 6 bases, with 18 bases remaining between them. Germline V gene lookup returns CDR1 SNHLY and CDR2 FYNNEI.

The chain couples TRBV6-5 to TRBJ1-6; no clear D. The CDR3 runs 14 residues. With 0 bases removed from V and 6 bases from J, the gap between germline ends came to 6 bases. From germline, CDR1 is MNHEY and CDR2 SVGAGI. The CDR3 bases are TGTGCCAGCAGTTACTCAAGCATTAATTCACCCCTCCACTTT. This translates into CASSYSSINSPLHF.

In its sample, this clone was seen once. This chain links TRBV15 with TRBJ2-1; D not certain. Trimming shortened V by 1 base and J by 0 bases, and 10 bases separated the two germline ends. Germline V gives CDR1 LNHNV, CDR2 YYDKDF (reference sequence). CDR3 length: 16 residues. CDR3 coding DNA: TGTGCCACCAGCAGAGGCAAGGAGAGCTCCTACAATGAGCAGTTCTTC. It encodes CATSRGKESSYNEQFF.

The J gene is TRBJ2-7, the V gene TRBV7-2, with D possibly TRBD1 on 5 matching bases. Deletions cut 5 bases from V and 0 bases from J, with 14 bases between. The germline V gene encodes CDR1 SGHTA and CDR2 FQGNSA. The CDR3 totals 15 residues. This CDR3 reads CASSLEPQGSYEQYF. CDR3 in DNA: TGTGCCAGCAGCCTGGAGCCCCAGGGCTCCTACGAGCAGTACTTC. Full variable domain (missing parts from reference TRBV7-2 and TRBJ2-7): GAGVSQSPSNKVTEKGKDVELRCDPISGHTALYWYRQSLGQGLEFLIYFQGNSAPDKSGLPSDRFSAERTGGSVSTLTIQRTQQEDSAVYLCASSLEPQGSYEQYFGPGTRLTVT.

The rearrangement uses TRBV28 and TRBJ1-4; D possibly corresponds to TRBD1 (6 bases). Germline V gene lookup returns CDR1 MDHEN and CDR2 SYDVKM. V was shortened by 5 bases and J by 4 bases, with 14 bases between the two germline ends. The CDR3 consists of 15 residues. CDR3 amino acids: CASSTKGGLNEKLFF. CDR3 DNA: TGTGCCAGCAGTACCAAAGGGGGGCTTAATGAAAAACTGTTTTTT.

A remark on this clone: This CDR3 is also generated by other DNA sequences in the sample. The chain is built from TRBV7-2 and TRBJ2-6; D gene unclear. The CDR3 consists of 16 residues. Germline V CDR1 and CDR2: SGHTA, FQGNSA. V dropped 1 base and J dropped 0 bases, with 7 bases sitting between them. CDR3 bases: TGTGCCAGCAGCTTAGGAGGTAGCTCTGGGGCCAACGTCCTGACTTTC. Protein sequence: CASSLGGSSGANVLTF.

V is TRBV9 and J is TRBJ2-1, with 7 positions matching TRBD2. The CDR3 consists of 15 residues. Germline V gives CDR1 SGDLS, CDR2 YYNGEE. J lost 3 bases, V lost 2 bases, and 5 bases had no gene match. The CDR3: CASSVSGGFYNEQFF. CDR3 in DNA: TGTGCCAGCAGCGTGTCGGGGGGTTTCTACAATGAGCAGTTCTTC.

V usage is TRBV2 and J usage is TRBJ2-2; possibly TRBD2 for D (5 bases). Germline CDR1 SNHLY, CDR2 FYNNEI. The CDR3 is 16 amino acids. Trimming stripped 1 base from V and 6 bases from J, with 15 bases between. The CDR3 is CASSEGGWAGPGELFF. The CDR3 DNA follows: TGTGCCAGCAGTGAAGGAGGCTGGGCGGGTCCCGGGGAGCTGTTTTTT.

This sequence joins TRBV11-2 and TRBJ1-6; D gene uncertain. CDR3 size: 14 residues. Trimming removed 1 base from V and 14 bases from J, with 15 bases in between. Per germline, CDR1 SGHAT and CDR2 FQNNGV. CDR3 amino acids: CASSLASPGMSLHF. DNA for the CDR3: TGTGCCAGCAGCTTAGCTTCCCCGGGGATGTCCCTCCACTTT.

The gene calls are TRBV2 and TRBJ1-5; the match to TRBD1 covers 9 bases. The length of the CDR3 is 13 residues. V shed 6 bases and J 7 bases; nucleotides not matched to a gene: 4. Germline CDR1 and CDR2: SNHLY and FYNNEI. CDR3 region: CASRDRGEQPQHF. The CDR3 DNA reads TGTGCCAGCAGGGACAGGGGCGAACAGCCCCAGCATTTT.

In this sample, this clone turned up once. The CDR3 sequence is CASSEQQGMGYGYTF. The CDR3 coding sequence is TGTGCCAGCAGCGAGCAGCAGGGAATGGGCTATGGCTACACCTTC. This rearrangement joins TRBV2 to TRBJ1-2; perhaps TRBD1 as D (5 bases). The CDR3 has 15 residues. CDR1 is SNHLY, CDR2 FYNNEI, per germline. Trimming removed 6 bases from V and 4 bases from J, with 18 bases in between.

CDR3 sequence (DNA): TGTGCCAGCAGCTTACAGGGCAGCGACTACTACGAGCAGTACTTC. It yields the protein CASSLQGSDYYEQYF. The gene calls are TRBV7-9 and TRBJ2-7, with D possibly called TRBD1 or TRBD2 (5 bases each). The CDR3 runs to 15 residues. V shed 2 bases and J shed 3 bases, with 14 bases lying between them. CDR1 and CDR2 from the germline V gene are SEHNR and FQNEAQ (reference sequence).

DNA for the CDR3: TGTGCCAGCTCACCACCCACCCTTGGGCGCCCCGGCTACACCTTC. Translated: CASSPPTLGRPGYTF. This chain connects TRBV18 to TRBJ1-2; unclear D gene. CDR3 length equals 15 residues. V gave up 0 bases and J gave up 8 bases, with 16 bases separating them. CDR1 is KGHSH, CDR2 LQKENI, per germline.